Listed here are 5 T cell receptor beta chains from one sample, sequenced in a study of response to subunit inactivated influenza vaccine. Each CDR3 protein is one row after TCRdb ran MiXCR on the RT-PCR reads. The sample contains around 530,000 distinct CDR3 sequences, roughly 12% of which appear only once. The sample consisted of PBMCs from blood, taken on the day of vaccination. All receptors derive from a man aged 45 to 65 who received an inactivated influenza vaccine.

This clonotype was seen ten or more times. This chain uses TRBV28 with TRBJ1-1; 7 bases fit TRBD1. V was pared by 5 bases and J by 3 bases, with 3 bases of the junction left unmatched. CDR1 and CDR2 from the germline V gene are MDHEN and SYDVKM. CDR3 size: 13 residues. The CDR3 protein is CASSRDSHTEAFF. DNA of the CDR3: TGTGCCAGCAGTAGGGACAGTCACACTGAAGCTTTCTTT.

This chain joins TRBV28 and TRBJ1-6, with D uncertain. Germline assignment: CDR1 MDHEN and CDR2 SYDVKM. This CDR3 comprises 16 residues. The V end lost 5 bases, the J end lost 7 bases, and 18 bases lay between the germline ends. Here the CDR3 reads CASSTNVGGANSPLHF. CDR3 nucleotide sequence: TGTGCCAGCAGTACTAACGTCGGAGGTGCGAATTCACCCCTCCACTTT.

This clonotype turned up a few times. This chain connects TRBV27 to TRBJ2-7; 7 nucleotides agree with TRBD2. This CDR3 has 12 residues. The V gene's germline CDR1 is MNHEY and CDR2 SMNVEV (reference sequence). Trimming at V came to 5 bases and at J to 6 bases, leaving 4 bases not matched to a gene. The CDR3 region has the DNA TGTGCCAGCAGTACCTTAGCGGGCGAGCAGTACTTC. This sequence encodes CASSTLAGEQYF.

The rearrangement links TRBV2 to TRBJ2-2; D is ambiguous. This CDR3 spans 11 amino acids. Per the germline V gene, CDR1 is SNHLY and CDR2 is FYNNEI. Trimming took off 8 bases at V and 10 bases at J, with 11 bases between the two ends. The CDR3 spells CASGIREELFF. The CDR3 DNA reads as TGTGCCAGCGGTATTCGTGAGGAGCTGTTTTTT.

This clonotype has more than one count but fewer than ten. CDR3 nucleotide sequence: TGTGCCAGCAGCCAAGATCCGAAAGGGGCCTATGGCTACACCTTC. This encodes CASSQDPKGAYGYTF. V and J are TRBV3-1 and TRBJ1-2; tentative D call: TRBD1 (5 bases). The V end lost 0 bases, the J end lost 4 bases, and 12 bases lay between the germline ends. CDR1 and CDR2 from the germline V gene are LGHDT and YNNKEL (reference sequence). This CDR3 has 15 residues.